These 22 T cell receptor beta chains were sequenced from one sample in a study of control samples from healthy donors and cancer patients (TCRdb year 2020). Library generation was performed with the immunoSEQ multiplex PCR assay. Here the immuneACCESS table is served through TCRdb, limited to in-frame sequences with V and J called. Missing clones are a known gap in these copies; in checked studies unresolved V genes cover under half, and the rest lacks a known reason. Counted in this sample were some 220,000 clones; roughly 94% of them appeared once. 1.5% of the sample is held by the ten biggest clonotypes. Sequencing was performed on blood. These receptors were taken from a man aged 45 to 65 in good health.

This chain connects TRBV2 to TRBJ1-2; 7 bases agree with TRBD1. Germline V gene lookup returns CDR1 SNHLY and CDR2 FYNNEI. This CDR3 has 15 amino acids. Germline trimming cut 5 bases from V and 4 bases from J; bases unmatched to any gene: 10. Here the CDR3 reads CASSLNDRVVYGYTF. In DNA, the CDR3 is TGTGCCAGCAGTCTTAATGACAGGGTCGTCTATGGCTACACCTTC. The entire variable domain, with the rest obtained from reference TRBV2 and TRBJ1-2, is as follows: EPEVTQTPSHQVTQMGQEVILRCVPISNHLYFYWYRQILGQKVEFLVSFYNNEISEKSEIFDDQFSVERPDGSNFTLKIRSTKLEDSAMYFCASSLNDRVVYGYTFGSGTRLTVV.

The rearrangement links TRBV19 to TRBJ2-2; unclear D gene. Trimming pared 1 base from V and 3 bases from J, leaving 6 bases between. The CDR3 contains 14 residues. Germline CDR1 reads LNHDA; CDR2 reads SQIVND (reference sequence). The CDR3 here is CASSIVLDTGELFF. The CDR3 DNA follows: TGTGCCAGTAGTATAGTACTGGACACCGGGGAGCTGTTTTTT.

V and J are TRBV28 and TRBJ1-5; maybe TRBD1 (6 bases). The CDR3 is 15 amino acids. V was pared by 6 bases and J by 1 base, with 13 bases between. Germline assignment: CDR1 MDHEN and CDR2 SYDVKM. The CDR3, as DNA: TGTGCCAGCAGGCGATCAGGGGTGAGCAATCAGCCCCAGCATTTT. Translated: CASRRSGVSNQPQHF.

This chain connects TRBV5-1 to TRBJ2-1, with D perhaps assigned TRBD1 or TRBD2 (5 bases each). The V end lost 3 bases, the J end lost 7 bases, and 17 bases lay between the germline ends. This CDR3 region has 15 residues. Germline V gene lookup returns CDR1 SGHRS and CDR2 YFSETQ. The CDR3 spells CASSSLAGTRNEQFF. CDR3 bases: TGCGCCAGCAGCTCCCTAGCCGGGACCCGAAATGAGCAGTTCTTC.

This rearrangement joins TRBV18 to TRBJ2-5, with D uncertain. The V gene lost 3 bases and the J gene lost 1 base, with 6 bases spanning the gap. The V gene's germline CDR1 is KGHSH and CDR2 LQKENI. The CDR3 has 13 residues. The CDR3 here is CASSPFAQETQYF. The CDR3 DNA is TGTGCCAGCTCACCTTTCGCCCAAGAGACCCAGTACTTC.

The chain is built from TRBV11-3 and TRBJ2-1; 9 bases match TRBD1. CDR1 is SGHNT, CDR2 YENEEA, per germline. V lost 5 bases and J lost 5; bases outside the gene matches: 10. The CDR3 extends over 16 amino acids. CDR3 amino acids: CASSLNQQGADNEQFF. For the CDR3, the DNA is TGTGCCAGCAGCCTCAACCAACAGGGGGCTGACAATGAGCAGTTCTTC.

The rearrangement uses TRBV24-1 and TRBJ2-3; D tentatively fits TRBD1 or TRBD2 (5 bases each). The CDR3 is 15 residues long. The germline V and J ends were trimmed by 2 bases and 0 bases, with 8 bases remaining between them. The germline V gene encodes CDR1 KGHDR and CDR2 SFDVKD. For the CDR3, the DNA is TGTGCCACCAGTGATTACGGGACCAGCACAGATACGCAGTATTTT. Its protein product is CATSDYGTSTDTQYF.

V is TRBV7-9 and J is TRBJ2-1; TRBD2 aligns across 10 bases. The CDR3 totals 15 residues. From germline, CDR1 is SEHNR and CDR2 FQNEAQ (reference sequence). J gave up 3 bases and V 5 bases, and 4 bases lay outside the gene matches. The CDR3 sequence is CASSPKRGGYNEQFF. CDR3 sequence (DNA): TGTGCCAGCAGCCCGAAGCGGGGGGGCTACAATGAGCAGTTCTTC.

This clone was recorded only once. This chain links TRBV5-4 with TRBJ1-2; D gene uncertain. Trimming took 0 bases from V and 4 from J, leaving 7 bases between them. CDR3 length equals 13 residues. Looked up from germline, CDR1 is SGHNT and CDR2 is YYREEE (reference sequence). CDR3 in DNA: TGTGCCAGCAGCTTGGGCCCTCTCTATGGCTACACCTTC. This encodes CASSLGPLYGYTF.

The V and J genes are TRBV6-5 and TRBJ2-2; no clear D gene. Germline values: CDR1 MNHEY, CDR2 SVGAGI. The CDR3 consists of 13 residues. Trimming removed 2 bases from V and 5 bases from J, with 6 bases in between. The CDR3 reads CASSYRPTGELFF. DNA of the CDR3: TGTGCCAGCAGTTACCGACCTACCGGGGAGCTGTTTTTT.

The gene calls are TRBV2 and TRBJ1-2; a possible D gene is TRBD1 (6 bases). V gave up 4 bases and J gave up 8 bases, with 17 bases separating them. CDR3 size: 14 residues. Germline lookup yields CDR1 SNHLY and CDR2 FYNNEI. Here the CDR3 reads CASSVRTGFGGYTF. In DNA form, the CDR3 reads TGTGCCAGCAGTGTACGAACAGGGTTCGGCGGCTACACCTTC.

The V and J genes are TRBV19 and TRBJ2-3; either TRBD1 or TRBD2 may fit D (5 bases each). Germline V gene lookup returns CDR1 LNHDA and CDR2 SQIVND (reference sequence). The ends were cut back, 3 bases at V and 2 bases at J, with 15 bases in the middle. This CDR3 has 16 amino acids. In nucleotides, the CDR3 is TGTGCCAGTAGTATGAGGGGACCGATGAACACAGATACGCAGTATTTT. As protein: CASSMRGPMNTDTQYF.

This clone was seen more than once but under ten times. The chain carries TRBV5-1 and TRBJ1-2; TRBD1 aligns across 9 bases. With 4 bases clipped from V and 6 bases from J, the junction kept 4 bases outside the gene matches. CDR1 SGHRS and CDR2 YFSETQ come from the germline V gene. CDR3 length: 13 amino acids. The CDR3 nucleotides read TGCGCCAGCAGCCTCGGACAGGGGAATGGCTACACCTTC. It is translated as CASSLGQGNGYTF. The whole variable domain, remainder taken from reference TRBV5-1 and TRBJ1-2, is KAGVTQTPRYLIKTRGQQVTLSCSPISGHRSVSWYQQTPGQGLQFLFEYFSETQRNKGNFPGRFSGRQFSNSRSEMNVSTLELGDSALYLCASSLGQGNGYTFGSGTRLTVV.

The rearrangement uses TRBV19 and TRBJ2-2; 10 bases match TRBD1. V trimming: 11 bases; J trimming: 2 bases; junction bases outside the gene matches: 5. Germline values: CDR1 LNHDA, CDR2 SQIVND (reference sequence). The CDR3 is made up of 14 amino acids. In DNA form, the CDR3 reads TGTGCCGCCCGACAGGGGGCCAACACCGGGGAGCTGTTTTTT. Amino acid sequence: CAARQGANTGELFF.

This clone was observed once. J is TRBJ1-5 and V is TRBV2; tentative D call: TRBD1 (6 bases). Per germline, CDR1 SNHLY and CDR2 FYNNEI. V gave up 9 bases and J gave up 7 bases, with 16 bases separating them. The CDR3 consists of 13 residues. DNA for the CDR3: TGTGCCAGTGGGAGGGGGGTAGGCCAGCCCCAGCATTTT. Its protein product is CASGRGVGQPQHF.

The rearrangement uses TRBV3-1 (or the pseudogene TRBV3-2) and TRBJ2-1; 9 bases are shared with TRBD2. The CDR3 consists of 15 residues. V was pared by 4 bases and J by 9 bases, with 10 bases of the junction left unmatched. Germline V CDR1 and CDR2: LGHDT, YNNKEL (reference sequence). In DNA form, the CDR3 reads TGTGCCAGCAGCCGCGCAAGCGGGGGGCCCGGTGAGCAGTTCTTC. Its protein is CASSRASGGPGEQFF.

The chain joins TRBV15 to TRBJ1-5; D is undetermined. Trimming cost V 3 bases and J 4 bases, with 16 bases left between them. Per the germline V gene, CDR1 is LNHNV and CDR2 is YYDKDF (reference sequence). The CDR3 spans 16 residues. The CDR3 DNA is TGTGCCACCAGCAGGTGGGAGGAGGGCGCAAATCAGCCCCAGCATTTT. Protein sequence: CATSRWEEGANQPQHF.

For this clone: At one end the junction does not follow the germline gene, possibly because of a read error. The same CDR3 also results from other DNA sequences found in this sample. J is TRBJ1-6 and V is TRBV2; D unresolved. Looked up from germline, CDR1 is SNHLY and CDR2 is FYNNEI. This CDR3 contains 14 residues. DNA of the CDR3: TGTGCCTGCTCTCCGGAGACAATGAATTCGCCCCTCCACTTT. Translated: CACSPETMNSPLHF. Complete variable domain (other parts from reference TRBV2 and TRBJ1-6): EPEVTQTPSHQVTQMGQEVILRCVPISNHLYFYWYRQILGQKVEFLVSFYNNEISEKSEIFDDQFSVERPDGSNFTLKIRSTKLEDSAMYFCACSPETMNSPLHFGNGTRLTVT.

The chain carries TRBV7-9 and TRBJ2-5; D gene unclear. CDR3 length: 17 amino acids. Deletions cut 2 bases from V and 2 bases from J, with 18 bases between. Per the germline V gene, CDR1 is SEHNR and CDR2 is FQNEAQ (reference sequence). CDR3 in amino acids: CASSLFPAGDTQETQYF. CDR3 nucleotide sequence: TGTGCCAGCAGCTTATTCCCCGCCGGAGACACGCAAGAGACCCAGTACTTC. Filled out from reference TRBV7-9 and TRBJ2-5, the complete variable domain reads DTGVSQNPRHKITKRGQNVTFRCDPISEHNRLYWYRQTLGQGPEFLTYFQNEAQLEKSRLLSDRFSAERPKGSFSTLEIQRTEQGDSAMYLCASSLFPAGDTQETQYFGPGTRLLVL.

This clone showed up just once. This rearrangement joins TRBV27 to TRBJ1-2; 7 bases align to TRBD1. The CDR3 sequence is 14 residues long. V gave up 5 bases and J gave up 2 bases; unmatched junction bases: 5. CDR1 is MNHEY and CDR2 is SMNVEV in the germline V gene (reference sequence). This CDR3 reads CASSTNRGNYGYTF. The CDR3 bases are TGTGCCAGCAGTACGAACAGGGGCAACTATGGCTACACCTTC.

The chain has TRBV9 and TRBJ2-3, with 10 positions matching TRBD2. Germline V gene data show CDR1 as SGDLS and CDR2 as YYNGEE. With V trimmed by 2 bases and J by 0 bases, 9 bases remained unmatched. The CDR3 loop spans 18 amino acids. The CDR3 bases are TGTGCCAGCAGCGTTAGCGGGGGGATTGCTCTTAGCACAGATACGCAGTATTTT. Translated: CASSVSGGIALSTDTQYF.

V usage is TRBV7-2 and J usage is TRBJ2-2; 7 nucleotides match TRBD1. The CDR3 is 18 amino acids. Germline CDR1 is SGHTA and CDR2 is FQGNSA. The trim removed 7 bases at V and 0 bases at J, leaving 14 bases unmatched. CDR3 protein: CASTLTGYPTTNTGELFF. The CDR3 DNA follows: TGTGCCAGCACCCTGACAGGGTACCCTACTACGAACACCGGGGAGCTGTTTTTT.